The text below deals with one T cell receptor (beta chain). Germline and junction disagree at one end, which may indicate a read error. This record belongs to a study of blood T cell repertoires in COVID-19. About the research overall: In each case, the material was cDNA or gDNA derived from T cells, B-cell-depleted T cells, or PBMCs.

In the authors' methods: Amplification of reference gene primers provided the estimated nucleated cell counts. Profiled with immunoSEQ multiplex PCR; TCRdb holds only in-frame clones, not every one. The DNA gave D and trimming, while V, J and clone size come from that table. Among around 22,000 clones, about 91% were seen once, and the ten largest hold over 2.5%. CDR1 LNHDA and CDR2 SQIVND come from the germline V gene (reference sequence). This CDR3 contains 15 residues. This receptor was identified in a woman in her sixties or seventies with active COVID-19. Sequences were obtained from peripheral blood. The V call is TRBV19, the J call TRBJ2-2, with TRBD2 identical over 10 bases. The CDR3 coding sequence is TGTGCCAGCAGTAAGCGGGAGGGCCGTACCGGGGAGCTGTTTTTT. It encodes CASSKREGRTGELFF.